This T cell receptor beta chain was sequenced during a study of neurological immune-mediated disorders. Study results and limitations: HTLV-1-associated myelopathy had the most TCR clonal expansion, whereas multiple sclerosis had the least (lower than in healthy controls).

Synthesis of cDNA was accomplished via 5'RACE employing 10-nucleotide random UMIs. From the 5' RACE reads, TCRdb called clonotypes with MiXCR, one entry per CDR3 protein. The sample contains more than 45,000 distinct CDR3 sequences, less than 4.5% of which appear only once. V dropped 1 base and J dropped 9 bases, with 16 bases sitting between them. The CDR3 contains 14 residues. CDR1 and CDR2 (germline): SGDLS, YYNGEE. This clonotype came up many times. Its antigen is not identified. The specimen was PBMCs. This chain uses TRBV9 with TRBJ1-1; D call uncertain. This clonotype originated in a man under 40 with multiple sclerosis. In DNA, the CDR3 is TGTGCCAGCAGCGTAACGTCAGGTGGGATTCAAGCTTTCTTT. This sequence encodes CASSVTSGGIQAFF. The full variable domain, its missing parts supplied by reference TRBV9 and TRBJ1-1, is DSGVTQTPKHLITATGQRVTLRCSPRSGDLSVYWYQQSLDQGLQFLIQYYNGEERAKGNILERFSAQQFPDLHSELNLSSLELGDSALYFCASSVTSGGIQAFFGQGTRLTVV.